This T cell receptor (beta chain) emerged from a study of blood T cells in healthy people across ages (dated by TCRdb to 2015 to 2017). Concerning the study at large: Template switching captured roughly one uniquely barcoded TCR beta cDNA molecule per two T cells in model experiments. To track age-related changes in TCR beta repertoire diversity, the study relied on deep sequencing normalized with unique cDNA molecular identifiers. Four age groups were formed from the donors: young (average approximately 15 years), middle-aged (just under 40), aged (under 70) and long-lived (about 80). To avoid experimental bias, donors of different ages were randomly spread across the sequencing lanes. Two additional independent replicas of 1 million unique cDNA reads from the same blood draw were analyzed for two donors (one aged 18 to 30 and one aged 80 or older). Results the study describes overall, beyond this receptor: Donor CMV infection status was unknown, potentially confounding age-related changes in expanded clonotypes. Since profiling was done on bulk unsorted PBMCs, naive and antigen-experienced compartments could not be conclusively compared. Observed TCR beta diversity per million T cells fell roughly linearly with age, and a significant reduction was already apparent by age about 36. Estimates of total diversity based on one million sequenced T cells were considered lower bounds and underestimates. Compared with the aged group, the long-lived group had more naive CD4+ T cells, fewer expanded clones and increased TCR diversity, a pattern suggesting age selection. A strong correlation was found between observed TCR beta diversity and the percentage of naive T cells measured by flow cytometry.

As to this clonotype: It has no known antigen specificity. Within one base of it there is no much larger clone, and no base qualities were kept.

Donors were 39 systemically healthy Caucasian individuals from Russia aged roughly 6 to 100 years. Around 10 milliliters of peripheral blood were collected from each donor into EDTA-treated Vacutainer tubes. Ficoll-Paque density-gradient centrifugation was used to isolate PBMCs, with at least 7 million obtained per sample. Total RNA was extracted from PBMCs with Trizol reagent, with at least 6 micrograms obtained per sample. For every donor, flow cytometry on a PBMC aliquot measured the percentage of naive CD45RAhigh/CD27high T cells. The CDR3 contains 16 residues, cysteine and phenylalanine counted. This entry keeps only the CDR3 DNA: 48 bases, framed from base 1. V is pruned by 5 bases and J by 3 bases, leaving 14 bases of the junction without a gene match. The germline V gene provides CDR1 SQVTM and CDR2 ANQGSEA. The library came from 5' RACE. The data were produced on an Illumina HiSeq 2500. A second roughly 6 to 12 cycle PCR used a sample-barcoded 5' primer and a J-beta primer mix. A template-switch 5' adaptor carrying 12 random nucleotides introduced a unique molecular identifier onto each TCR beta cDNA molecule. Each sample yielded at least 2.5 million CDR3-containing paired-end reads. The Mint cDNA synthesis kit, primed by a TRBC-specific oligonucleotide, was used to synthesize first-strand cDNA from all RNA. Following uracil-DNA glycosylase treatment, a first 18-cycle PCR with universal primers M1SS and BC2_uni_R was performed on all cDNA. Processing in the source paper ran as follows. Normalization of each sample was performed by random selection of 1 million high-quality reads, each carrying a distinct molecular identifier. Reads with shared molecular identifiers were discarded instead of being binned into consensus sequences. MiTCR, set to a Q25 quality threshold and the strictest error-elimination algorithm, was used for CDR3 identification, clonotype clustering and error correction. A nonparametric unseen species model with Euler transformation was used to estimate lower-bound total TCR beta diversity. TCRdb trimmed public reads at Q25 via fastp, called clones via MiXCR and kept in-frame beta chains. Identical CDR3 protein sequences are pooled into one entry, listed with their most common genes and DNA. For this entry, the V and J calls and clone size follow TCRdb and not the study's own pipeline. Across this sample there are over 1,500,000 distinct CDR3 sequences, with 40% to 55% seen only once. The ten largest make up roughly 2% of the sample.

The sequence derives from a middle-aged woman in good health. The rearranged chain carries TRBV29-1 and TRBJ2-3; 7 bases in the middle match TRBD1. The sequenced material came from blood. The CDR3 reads CSVFGTVRGRTDTQYF. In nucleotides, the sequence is TGCAGCGTTTTCGGGACAGTTCGAGGTAGGACAGATACGCAGTATTTT.